Listed below are T cell receptor beta chains from one sample, sequenced in a study of blood T cells in healthy people across ages. TCRdb called the 5' RACE reads again in MiXCR, with one record for every CDR3 protein. The table lists 750,000 to 950,000 distinct CDR3 sequences, 20% to 30% of them singletons. These sequences were also reported in another study, on T cells of mothers and their children.

Sequencing was carried out using blood. Every receptor here comes from a boy aged 5 to 17 in good health. Both conserved end residues are part of each CDR3. The D gene is left open where the match is weak. Size values are once, few and many counts, or a class for expanded clones, and some rows have none.

d_gene | abundance | j_gene | len | v_gene | CDR3aa | CDR3nt
. | few | TRBJ2-7 | 16 | TRBV5-1 | CASSLFSSTSYYEQYF | TGCGCCAGCAGCCTCTTCTCTTCGACATCCTACTACGAGCAGTACTTC
TRBD1 | . | TRBJ2-1 | 19 | TRBV7-9 | CASSFWYAGQGKGNNEQFF | TGTGCCAGCAGCTTTTGGTATGCCGGACAGGGGAAAGGGAACAATGAGCAGTTCTTC
TRBD2 | few | TRBJ2-3 | 18 | TRBV11-2 | CASSLGPGSGGGTDTQYF | TGTGCCAGCAGCTTAGGCCCGGGGAGCGGGGGGGGCACAGATACGCAGTATTTT
. | . | TRBJ2-2 | 15 | TRBV27 | CASSPPGGTAGELFF | TGTGCCAGCAGTCCCCCCGGGGGCACCGCCGGGGAGCTGTTTTTT
. | once | TRBJ2-3 | 15 | TRBV7-9 | CASSLTAISTDTQYF | TGTGCCAGCAGCCTAACCGCGATCAGCACAGATACGCAGTATTTT
. | . | TRBJ2-6 | 12 | TRBV7-9 | CASNGGANVLTF | TGTGCCAGCAATGGTGGGGCCAACGTCCTGACTTTC
TRBD2 | . | TRBJ2-1 | 18 | TRBV12-3/TRBV12-4 | CASSLGGLAGSSYNEQFF | TGTGCCAGCAGTTTAGGTGGACTAGCGGGGAGCTCCTACAATGAGCAGTTCTTC
. | few | TRBJ1-1 | 13 | TRBV6-5 | CASTPGGDREAFF | TGTGCCAGCACCCCGGGGGGTGACCGTGAAGCTTTCTTT
. | few | TRBJ2-1 | 13 | TRBV3-1 | CASSPTGWGEQFF | TGTGCCAGCAGTCCTACAGGGTGGGGTGAGCAGTTCTTC
. | many | TRBJ1-4 | 13 | TRBV28 | CASSPSTNEKLFF | TGTGCCAGCAGTCCGTCAACTAATGAAAAACTGTTTTTT
TRBD1 | . | TRBJ2-3 | 14 | TRBV20-1 | CSATRGQGKDTQYF | TGCAGTGCCACCCGAGGACAGGGAAAGGATACGCAGTATTTT
. | few | TRBJ1-2 | 12 | TRBV28 | CASSFQRYGYTF | TGTGCCAGCAGTTTCCAGCGCTATGGCTACACCTTC
TRBD1 | many | TRBJ2-2 | 15 | TRBV11-3 | CASSPDRGNTGELFF | TGTGCCAGCAGCCCGGACAGGGGGAACACCGGGGAGCTGTTTTTT
. | few | TRBJ1-5 | 15 | TRBV9 | CASSVHGFGNQPQHF | TGTGCCAGCAGCGTACATGGATTTGGCAATCAGCCCCAGCATTTT
. | few | TRBJ2-5 | 16 | TRBV5-6 | CASSLAAGAFVETQYF | TGTGCCAGCAGCTTGGCCGCGGGGGCATTCGTAGAGACCCAGTACTTC
. | . | TRBJ1-2 | 15 | TRBV4-3 | CASSQVRSGDYGYTF | TGCGCCAGCAGCCAAGTTCGCTCAGGAGACTATGGCTACACCTTC
TRBD2 | few | TRBJ2-3 | 16 | TRBV6-1 | CASRAGSGGTTDTQYF | TGTGCCAGCAGGGCTGGTAGCGGGGGTACCACAGATACGCAGTATTTT
. | many | TRBJ1-6 | 13 | TRBV5-8 | CASSLARNSPLHF | TGTGCCAGCAGCTTGGCCAGGAATTCACCCCTCCACTTT
. | few | TRBJ2-7 | 15 | TRBV7-2 | CASSYLGISSNEQYF | TGTGCCAGCAGCTACCTAGGTATTTCGTCCAACGAGCAGTACTTC
TRBD1 | once | TRBJ2-3 | 16 | TRBV12-5 | CASGSSTGQGPDTQYF | TGTGCTAGTGGTTCCTCAACGGGACAGGGTCCAGATACGCAGTATTTT
. | few | TRBJ1-5 | 16 | TRBV12-3/TRBV12-4 | CASSFSFPSGNQPQHF | TGTGCCAGCAGTTTTAGTTTCCCTTCGGGCAATCAGCCCCAGCATTTT
. | . | TRBJ2-2 | 15 | TRBV15 | CATSRDPGEPGELFF | TGTGCCACCAGCAGAGATCCGGGGGAGCCCGGGGAGCTGTTTTTT